A selection of T cell receptor beta chains follows, all from one sample in a study of technical replicates of blood from several donors. The table came from immunoSEQ multiplex PCR; TCRdb's copy has only in-frame clones and leaves some out. The table lists 70,000 to 95,000 clones, 94% of them singletons. Specimen: T cells isolated from PBMCs. The source of these receptors is a human donor in good health. CDR3s include the opening cysteine and the closing phenylalanine or tryptophan. The D gene is left open where the match is weak. The size entry is marked missing in some rows and otherwise reads once, few, many or a size class.

V	J	size	D	CDR3	DNA
TRBV6-5	TRBJ2-2	-	TRBD2	CASSYYLREPPGELFF	TGTGCCAGCAGTTACTACTTGCGGGAGCCCCCCGGGGAGCTGTTTTTT
TRBV7-2	TRBJ1-1	-	-	CASSRTGTNTEAFF	TGTGCCAGCAGCCGCACAGGGACGAACACTGAAGCTTTCTTT
TRBV6-5	TRBJ1-2	once	TRBD1	CASSSSSGTGGYGYTF	TGTGCCAGCAGTTCCTCCTCTGGGACAGGTGGCTATGGCTACACCTTC
TRBV30	TRBJ1-5	-	-	CAVSVQQNQPQHF	TGTGCTGTAAGCGTCCAGCAGAATCAGCCCCAGCATTTT
TRBV5-1	TRBJ1-3	-	-	CASSLATVISGNTIYF	TGCGCCAGCAGCTTGGCGACAGTCATCTCTGGAAACACCATATATTTT
TRBV4-1	TRBJ2-2	-	TRBD1	CASSQEALDRANTGELFF	TGCGCCAGCAGCCAAGAAGCTTTAGACAGGGCGAACACCGGGGAGCTGTTTTTT
TRBV7-2	TRBJ2-1	-	TRBD1	CASSLRTGDYNEQFF	TGTGCCAGCAGCCTAAGGACAGGGGACTACAATGAGCAGTTCTTC
TRBV28	TRBJ2-6	-	TRBD2	CASSTQLGLFSGANVLTF	TGTGCCAGCAGTACTCAACTGGGACTATTCTCTGGGGCCAACGTCCTGACTTTC
TRBV6-6	TRBJ1-1	-	-	CASSYSVAGLNTEAFF	TGTGCCAGCAGTTACTCGGTCGCAGGGTTGAACACTGAAGCTTTCTTT
TRBV15	TRBJ1-2	-	TRBD1	CATSIYRGPSGYTF	TGTGCCACCAGCATTTACAGGGGGCCGAGTGGCTACACCTTC
TRBV7-9	TRBJ2-7	-	TRBD2	CASSRHGGGFYEQYF	TGTGCCAGCAGCCGGCACGGGGGGGGGTTCTACGAGCAGTACTTC
TRBV18	TRBJ1-2	-	-	CASSPPMGAGYTF	TGTGCCAGCTCACCACCGATGGGGGCTGGCTACACCTTC
TRBV11-2	TRBJ1-5	-	-	CASSLYSNQPQHF	TGTGCCAGCAGTCTTTATAGCAATCAGCCCCAGCATTTT
TRBV29-1	TRBJ1-4	-	-	CSVALGQLPAANEKLFF	TGCAGCGTTGCTTTAGGCCAGCTCCCTGCGGCTAATGAAAAACTGTTTTTT
TRBV7-9	TRBJ1-5	-	-	CASSLDSGFKPQHF	TGTGCCAGCAGCTTAGATTCGGGTTTCAAGCCCCAGCATTTT
TRBV25-1	TRBJ2-1	-	TRBD2	CASSDSGGAYNEQFF	TGTGCCAGCAGTGACAGCGGGGGGGCCTACAATGAGCAGTTCTTC
TRBV10-3	TRBJ2-4	-	-	CAIRDTNIQYF	TGTGCCATCAGGGACACAAACATTCAGTACTTC
TRBV29-1	TRBJ2-7	-	TRBD1	CSGGDRGYEQYF	TGCAGCGGGGGGGACAGGGGCTACGAGCAGTACTTC
TRBV7-9	TRBJ2-2	-	-	CASSPPGYEGTGELFF	TGTGCCAGCAGCCCCCCGGGTTACGAGGGCACCGGGGAGCTGTTTTTT
TRBV11-2	TRBJ2-5	-	-	CASSPIFRETQYF	TGTGCCAGCAGCCCGATTTTTAGAGAGACCCAGTACTTC
TRBV2	TRBJ1-2	-	-	CASRPAGSGGYTF	TGTGCCAGCAGGCCCGCAGGTAGCGGTGGCTACACCTTC
TRBV14	TRBJ2-3	-	-	CASSPTYATRGTDTQYF	TGTGCCAGCAGCCCCACCTATGCGACTAGGGGCACAGATACGCAGTATTTT
TRBV19	TRBJ2-7	-	TRBD1	CASSAGTGGYEQYF	TGTGCCAGTAGTGCCGGGACAGGGGGCTACGAGCAGTACTTC
TRBV6-6	TRBJ1-4	-	-	CATLGGNEKLFF	TGTGCCACTCTGGGGGGGAATGAAAAACTGTTTTTT
TRBV28	TRBJ2-3	-	TRBD1	CASKDRGGDTQYF	TGTGCCAGCAAGGACAGGGGCGGAGATACGCAGTATTTT
TRBV13	TRBJ1-1	-	-	CASSAGTTEAFF	TGTGCCAGCAGCGCCGGGACAACTGAAGCTTTCTTT